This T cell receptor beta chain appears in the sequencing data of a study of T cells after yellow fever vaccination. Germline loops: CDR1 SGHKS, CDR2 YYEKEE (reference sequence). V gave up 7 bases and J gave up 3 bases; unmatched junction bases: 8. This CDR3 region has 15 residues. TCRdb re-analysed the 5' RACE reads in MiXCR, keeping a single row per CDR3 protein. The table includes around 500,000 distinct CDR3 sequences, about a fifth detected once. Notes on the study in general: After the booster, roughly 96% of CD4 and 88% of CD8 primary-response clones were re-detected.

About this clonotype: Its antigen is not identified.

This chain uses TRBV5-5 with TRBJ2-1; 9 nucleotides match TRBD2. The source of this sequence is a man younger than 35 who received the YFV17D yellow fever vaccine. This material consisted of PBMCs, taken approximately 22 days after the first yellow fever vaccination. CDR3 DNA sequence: TGTGCCAGCGGGCTAGCGGGGTATCTCTACAATGAGCAGTTCTTC. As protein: CASGLAGYLYNEQFF.